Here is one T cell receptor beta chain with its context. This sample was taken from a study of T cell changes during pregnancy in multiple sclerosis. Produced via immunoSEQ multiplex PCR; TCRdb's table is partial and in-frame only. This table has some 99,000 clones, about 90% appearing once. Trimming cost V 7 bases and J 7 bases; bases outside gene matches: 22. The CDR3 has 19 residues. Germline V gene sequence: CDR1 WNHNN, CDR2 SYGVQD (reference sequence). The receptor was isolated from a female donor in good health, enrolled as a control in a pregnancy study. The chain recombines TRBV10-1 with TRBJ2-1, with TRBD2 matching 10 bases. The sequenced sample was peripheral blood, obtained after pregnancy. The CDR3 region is CASTPQASGSQIRSNEQFF. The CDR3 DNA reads TGCGCCAGCACTCCTCAGGCTAGCGGGAGTCAGATTCGATCGAATGAGCAGTTCTTC.